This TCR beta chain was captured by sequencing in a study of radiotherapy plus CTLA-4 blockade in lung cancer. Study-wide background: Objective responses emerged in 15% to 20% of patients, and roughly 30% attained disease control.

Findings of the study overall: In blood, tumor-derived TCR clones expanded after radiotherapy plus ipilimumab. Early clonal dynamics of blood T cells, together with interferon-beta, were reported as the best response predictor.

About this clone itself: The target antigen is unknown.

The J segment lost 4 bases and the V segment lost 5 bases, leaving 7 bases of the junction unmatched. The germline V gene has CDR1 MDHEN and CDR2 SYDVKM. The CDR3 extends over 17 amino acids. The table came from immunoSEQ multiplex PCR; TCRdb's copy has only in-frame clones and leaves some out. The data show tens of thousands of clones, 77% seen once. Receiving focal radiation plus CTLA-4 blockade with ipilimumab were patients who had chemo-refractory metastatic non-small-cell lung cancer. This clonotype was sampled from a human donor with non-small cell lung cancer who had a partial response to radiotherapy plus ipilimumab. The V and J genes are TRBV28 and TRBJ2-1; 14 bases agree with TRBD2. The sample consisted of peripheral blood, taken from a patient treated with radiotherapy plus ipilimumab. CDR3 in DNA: TGTGCCAGCAGTCCTCTGACTAGCGGGGGGGCGTACAATGAGCAGTTCTTC. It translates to CASSPLTSGGAYNEQFF.